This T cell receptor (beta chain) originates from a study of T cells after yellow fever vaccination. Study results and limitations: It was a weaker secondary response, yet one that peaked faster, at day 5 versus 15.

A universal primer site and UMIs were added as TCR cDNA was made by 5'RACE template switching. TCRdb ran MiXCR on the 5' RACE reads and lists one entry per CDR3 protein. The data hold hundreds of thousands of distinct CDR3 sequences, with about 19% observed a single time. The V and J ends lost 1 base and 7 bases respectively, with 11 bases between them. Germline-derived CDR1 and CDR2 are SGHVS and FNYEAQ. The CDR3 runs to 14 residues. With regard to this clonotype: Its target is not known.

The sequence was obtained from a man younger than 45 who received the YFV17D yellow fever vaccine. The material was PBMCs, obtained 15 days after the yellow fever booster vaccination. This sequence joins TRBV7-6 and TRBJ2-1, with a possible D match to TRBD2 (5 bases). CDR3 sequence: CASSLGAGQNEQFF. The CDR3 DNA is TGTGCCAGCAGCTTAGGGGCGGGCCAGAATGAGCAGTTCTTC.